What follows is one T cell receptor (beta chain) and its context. Only in-frame clones appear in the TCRdb table, and some are missing; sequencing was by immunoSEQ multiplex PCR. This sample has 50,000 to 70,000 clones, with around 88% found just once. This entry belongs to a study of blood T cell repertoires in COVID-19. The junction had 2 bases not matched to a gene; V was cut back by 4 bases and J by 2 bases. The CDR3 spans 14 residues. Germline assignment: CDR1 SGHTA and CDR2 FQGNSA. V is TRBV7-2 and J is TRBJ1-1, with TRBD1 matching 9 bases. The receptor's source is a man aged 60 to 69 with acute or convalescent COVID-19. Sequencing input: peripheral blood. The CDR3 region is CASSWGQGNTEAFF. For the CDR3, the DNA is TGTGCCAGCAGCTGGGGACAGGGAAACACTGAAGCTTTCTTT.